The 13 T cell receptor beta chains listed next were all sequenced from one sample in a study of beta chain features in type 1 diabetes. Since all of the isolated RNA was reverse transcribed, expressed TCRB transcripts were what got sequenced. TCRdb's table, derived via immunoSEQ multiplex PCR, lists solely in-frame clones and lacks some. The table lists roughly 180,000 clones, around 7.9% of them singletons. Study outcomes and limitations: People with Type 1 diabetes carried modestly yet significantly shorter TCRB CDR3s in all four CD4+ subsets.

No cognate antigen is known for these TCRs. Material: central memory CD4+ T cells from blood. These receptors originate from a man aged 18 to 29 with type 1 diabetes.

This clone was observed a few times. The J gene is TRBJ2-3, the V gene TRBV6-5; the D gene is possibly TRBD1 (5 bases). V was cut by 7 bases and J by 3 bases, with 8 bases left in between. In germline, CDR1 is MNHEY, CDR2 SVGAGI. The CDR3 covers 12 residues. CDR3 in amino acids: CASTQGTDTQYF. The CDR3 DNA follows: TGTGCCAGCACCCAGGGAACAGATACGCAGTATTTT.

This clone was seen only a few times. V is TRBV27 and J is TRBJ2-4, with 7 bases aligning to TRBD1. V dropped 6 bases and J dropped 5; count of bases not matched to a gene: 16. The germline CDR1 and CDR2 sequences are MNHEY and SMNVEV (reference sequence). This CDR3 has 17 amino acids. DNA of the CDR3: TGTGCCAGCAGCGCCGGGACAGCCATCACTTATGAAAACATTCAGTACTTC. Translated, it gives CASSAGTAITYENIQYF.

In its sample, this clone was seen a few times. The chain combines TRBV11-2 with TRBJ2-5; TRBD1 might be the D (5 bases). Germline loops: CDR1 SGHAT, CDR2 FQNNGV. The CDR3 runs to 14 residues. The germline V and J ends were trimmed by 3 bases and 4 bases, with 12 bases remaining between them. CDR3 sequence reads: CASSFSLGRETQYF. DNA for the CDR3: TGTGCCAGCAGCTTTTCGTTGGGGCGAGAGACCCAGTACTTC. Based on the CDR3 plus reference TRBV11-2 and TRBJ2-5, the full variable domain is EAGVAQSPRYKIIEKRQSVAFWCNPISGHATLYWYQQILGQGPKLLIQFQNNGVVDDSQLPKDRFSAERLKGVDSTLKIQPAKLEDSAVYLCASSFSLGRETQYFGPGTRLLVL.

The chain has TRBV25-1 and TRBJ2-1, with a possible D match to TRBD1 (7 bases). CDR3 size: 13 residues. V was trimmed by 7 bases and J by 8 bases, leaving 15 bases between them. Per germline, CDR1 MGHDK and CDR2 SYGVNS. The CDR3 here is CASTRGDGYEQFF. The CDR3 coding sequence is TGTGCCAGCACCAGGGGGGATGGGTATGAGCAGTTCTTC.

The chain joins TRBV29-1 to TRBJ1-4, with a possible D match to TRBD1 (5 bases). Germline CDR1 reads SQVTM; CDR2 reads ANQGSEA. This CDR3 is built from 15 residues. Trimming took off 4 bases at V and 6 bases at J, with 18 bases between the two ends. The CDR3 loop is CSVARTGEVDEKLFF. The CDR3 coding sequence is TGCAGCGTTGCCCGGACGGGGGAGGTTGATGAAAAACTGTTTTTT.

The chain carries TRBV6-1 and TRBJ2-1; 10 bases agree with TRBD2. This CDR3 has 15 residues. After removal of 1 base from V and 9 bases from J, the junction contained 6 bases not matched to a gene. Germline assignment: CDR1 MNHNS and CDR2 SASEGT. CDR3 bases: TGTGCCAGCAGTGAAGGAGGGCTAGCGGGAGTTGAGCAGTTCTTC. Translating it yields CASSEGGLAGVEQFF.

The table lists this clone with a few counts. The chain recombines TRBV6-1 with TRBJ1-5; D is unclear. This CDR3 has 12 amino acids. The V gene's germline CDR1 is MNHNS and CDR2 SASEGT. Trimming stripped 6 bases from V and 4 bases from J, with 7 bases between. The CDR3 loop reads CASRNNNQPQHF. The CDR3 DNA follows: TGTGCCAGCAGGAACAATAATCAGCCCCAGCATTTT.

This clone showed up just a few times. The genes are TRBV7-2 and TRBJ1-6, with 7 bases fitting TRBD1. CDR1 is SGHTA and CDR2 is FQGNSA in the germline V gene. Trimming at V came to 1 base and at J to 7 bases, leaving 4 bases not matched to a gene. The CDR3 contains 15 residues. The CDR3 sequence is CASSLGDSSNSPLHF. For the CDR3, the DNA is TGTGCCAGCAGCTTAGGGGACAGCTCGAATTCACCCCTCCACTTT.

This clone was picked up a small number of times. The V gene is TRBV7-2, the J gene TRBJ2-3; a weak D match, TRBD2 (5 bases). V was cut by 5 bases and J by 5 bases, with 14 bases left in between. This CDR3 has 14 amino acids. CDR1 is SGHTA and CDR2 is FQGNSA in the germline V gene. The CDR3 DNA follows: TGTGCCAGCAGCCTTAGCGAGTTCAGAGATACGCAGTATTTT. This sequence encodes CASSLSEFRDTQYF.

This clone was seen a few times. The same CDR3 can be traced to other DNA sequences in this sample. J is TRBJ2-5 and V is TRBV15; TRBD1 is a possible D gene (5 bases). The V end lost 2 bases, the J end lost 2 bases, and 9 bases lay between the germline ends. The CDR3 spans 14 residues. Germline loops: CDR1 LNHNV, CDR2 YYDKDF (reference sequence). The CDR3, as DNA: TGTGCCACCAGCAGACAACAGGCTCAAGAGACCCAGTACTTC. It codes for CATSRQQAQETQYF.

The V gene is TRBV7-2, the J gene TRBJ2-5, with D perhaps TRBD1 (6 bases). The CDR3 has 15 residues. The germline gives CDR1 SGHTA, CDR2 FQGNSA. Deletions cut 1 base from V and 4 bases from J, with 13 bases between. The CDR3 DNA sequence: TGTGCCAGCAGCTTAGGGTCCCCCAGGGGAGAGACCCAGTACTTC. This gives the protein CASSLGSPRGETQYF. Combining the CDR3 with reference TRBV7-2 and TRBJ2-5 gives the whole variable domain GAGVSQSPSNKVTEKGKDVELRCDPISGHTALYWYRQSLGQGLEFLIYFQGNSAPDKSGLPSDRFSAERTGGSVSTLTIQRTQQEDSAVYLCASSLGSPRGETQYFGPGTRLLVL.

This clone was seen more than once but under ten times. The rearrangement uses TRBV5-8 and TRBJ2-4, with D tentatively TRBD2 (6 bases). V was trimmed by 4 bases and J by 9 bases, leaving 26 bases between them. CDR1 SGHTS and CDR2 YDEGEE come from the germline V gene. The CDR3 consists of 17 residues. This CDR3 reads CASSLRRLGSGRSIQYF. DNA for the CDR3: TGTGCCAGCAGCCTGAGGCGGCTCGGGTCAGGGAGGAGCATTCAGTACTTC.

This clone was picked up a small number of times. J is TRBJ1-2 and V is TRBV11-2; D call uncertain. In germline, CDR1 is SGHAT, CDR2 FQNNGV. The CDR3 extends over 12 amino acids. Trimming took 1 base from V and 8 from J, leaving 8 bases between them. The DNA for the CDR3 is TGTGCCAGCAGCTTAGCTATGCGCGGCTACACCTTC. Protein: CASSLAMRGYTF. Looking up the rest from reference TRBV11-2 and TRBJ1-2 gives the full variable domain: EAGVAQSPRYKIIEKRQSVAFWCNPISGHATLYWYQQILGQGPKLLIQFQNNGVVDDSQLPKDRFSAERLKGVDSTLKIQPAKLEDSAVYLCASSLAMRGYTFGSGTRLTVV.